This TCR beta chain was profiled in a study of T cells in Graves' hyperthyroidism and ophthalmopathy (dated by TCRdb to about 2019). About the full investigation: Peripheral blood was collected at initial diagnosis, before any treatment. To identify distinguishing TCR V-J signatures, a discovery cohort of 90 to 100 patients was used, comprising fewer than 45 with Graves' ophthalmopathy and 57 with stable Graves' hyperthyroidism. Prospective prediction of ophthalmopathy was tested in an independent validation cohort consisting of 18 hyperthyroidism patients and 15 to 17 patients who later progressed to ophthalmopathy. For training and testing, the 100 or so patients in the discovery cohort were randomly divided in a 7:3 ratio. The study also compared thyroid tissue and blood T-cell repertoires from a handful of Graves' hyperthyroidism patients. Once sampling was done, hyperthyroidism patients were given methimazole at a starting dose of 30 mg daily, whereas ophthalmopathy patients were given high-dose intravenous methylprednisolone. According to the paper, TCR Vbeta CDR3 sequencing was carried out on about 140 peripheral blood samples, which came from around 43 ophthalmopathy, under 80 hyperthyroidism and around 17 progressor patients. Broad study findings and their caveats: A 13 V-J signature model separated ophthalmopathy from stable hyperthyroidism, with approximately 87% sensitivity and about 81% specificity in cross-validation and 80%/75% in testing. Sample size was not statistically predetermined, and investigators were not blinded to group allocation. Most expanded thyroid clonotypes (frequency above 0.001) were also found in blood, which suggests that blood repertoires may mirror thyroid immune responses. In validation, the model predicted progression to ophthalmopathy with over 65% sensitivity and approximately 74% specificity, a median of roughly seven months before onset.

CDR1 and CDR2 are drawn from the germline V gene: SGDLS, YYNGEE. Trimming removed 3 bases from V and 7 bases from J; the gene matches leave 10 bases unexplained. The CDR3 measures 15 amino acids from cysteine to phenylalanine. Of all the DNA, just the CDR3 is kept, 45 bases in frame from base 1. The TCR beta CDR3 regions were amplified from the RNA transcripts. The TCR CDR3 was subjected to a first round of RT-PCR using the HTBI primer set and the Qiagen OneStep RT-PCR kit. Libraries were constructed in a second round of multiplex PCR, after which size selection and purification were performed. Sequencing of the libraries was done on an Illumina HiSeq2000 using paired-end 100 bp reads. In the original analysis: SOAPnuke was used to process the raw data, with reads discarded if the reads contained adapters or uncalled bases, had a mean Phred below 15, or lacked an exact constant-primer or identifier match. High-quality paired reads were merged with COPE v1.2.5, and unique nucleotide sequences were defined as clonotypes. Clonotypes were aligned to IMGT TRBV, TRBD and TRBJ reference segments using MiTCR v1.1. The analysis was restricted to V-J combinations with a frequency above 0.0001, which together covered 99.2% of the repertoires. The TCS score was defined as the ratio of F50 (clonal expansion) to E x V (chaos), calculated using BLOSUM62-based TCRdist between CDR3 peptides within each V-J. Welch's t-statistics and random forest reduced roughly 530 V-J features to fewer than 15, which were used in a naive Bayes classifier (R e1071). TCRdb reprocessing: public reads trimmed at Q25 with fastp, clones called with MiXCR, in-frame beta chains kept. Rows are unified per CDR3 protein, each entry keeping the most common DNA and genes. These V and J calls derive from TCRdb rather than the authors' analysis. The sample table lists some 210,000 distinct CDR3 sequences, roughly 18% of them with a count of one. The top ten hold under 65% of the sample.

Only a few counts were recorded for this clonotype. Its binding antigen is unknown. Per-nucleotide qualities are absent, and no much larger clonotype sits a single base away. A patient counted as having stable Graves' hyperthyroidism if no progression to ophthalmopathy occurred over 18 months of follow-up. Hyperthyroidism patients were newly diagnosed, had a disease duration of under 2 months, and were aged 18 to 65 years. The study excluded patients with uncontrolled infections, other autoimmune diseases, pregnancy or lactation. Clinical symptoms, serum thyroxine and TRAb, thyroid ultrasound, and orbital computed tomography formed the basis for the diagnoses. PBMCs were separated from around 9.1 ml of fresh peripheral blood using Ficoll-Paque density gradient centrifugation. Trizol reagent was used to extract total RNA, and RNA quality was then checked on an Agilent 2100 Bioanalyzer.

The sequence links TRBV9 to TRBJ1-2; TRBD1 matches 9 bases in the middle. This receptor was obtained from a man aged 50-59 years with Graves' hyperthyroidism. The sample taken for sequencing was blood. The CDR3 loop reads CASSAWDRALGGYTF. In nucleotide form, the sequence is TGTGCCAGCAGCGCATGGGACAGGGCTTTAGGTGGCTACACCTTC.